The 5 T cell receptor beta chains below were found in one sample sequenced in a study of lung T cells in sarcoidosis with Löfgren's syndrome. TCRdb redid the calling of the reads with MiXCR, one entry per CDR3 protein. Here the sample spans roughly 63,000 distinct CDR3 sequences, about 20% being singletons. The specimen sequenced was CD4+ T cells from PBMCs. The receptors here all came from a human donor with sarcoidosis (Löfgren's syndrome or another form), or a control subject (not recorded which).

This clonotype occurred many times. The CDR3 DNA sequence: TGTGCCAGCAGCACCGGGGGGGCCTCGGATACGCAGTATTTT. As protein: CASSTGGASDTQYF. V usage is TRBV5-4 and J usage is TRBJ2-3, with 8 bases aligning to TRBD2. After removal of 4 bases from V and 6 bases from J, the junction contained 7 bases not matched to a gene. Germline-derived CDR1 and CDR2 are SGHNT and YYREEE (reference sequence). The CDR3 spans 14 residues.

There are many counts of this clonotype. The CDR3 protein is CSAPRTGGQETQYF. CDR3 nucleotide sequence: TGCAGTGCCCCTCGGACAGGGGGCCAAGAGACCCAGTACTTC. The chain has TRBV20-1 and TRBJ2-5, with 10 nucleotides matching TRBD1. The V segment lost 6 bases and the J segment 1 base; nucleotides outside the gene matches: 5. Germline loops: CDR1 DFQATT, CDR2 SNEGSKA (reference sequence). This CDR3 comprises 14 residues.

Comment on this clonotype: With a much larger clone just one base away, this may be a read error. J is TRBJ1-1 and V is TRBV20-1; 7 positions match TRBD1. CDR1 is DFQATT, CDR2 SNEGSKA, per germline (reference sequence). The V gene end was trimmed by 7 bases and the J gene end by 2 bases; junction bases not matched to a gene: 7. This CDR3 spans 13 amino acids. The CDR3 reads CSVQRQGNTEAFF. The CDR3 DNA is TGCAGTGTTCAAAGACAGGGTAACACTGAAGCTTTCTTT.

This clonotype was detected a few times. This rearrangement joins TRBV7-9 to TRBJ1-2, with TRBD1 identical over 9 bases. This CDR3 contains 18 residues. With 3 bases clipped from V and 2 bases from J, the junction kept 13 bases outside the gene matches. The germline gives CDR1 SEHNR, CDR2 FQNEAQ (reference sequence). The CDR3 DNA follows: TGTGCCAGCAGCTTGTTATCGGGTGTGGGGACAGGGAACTATGGCTACACCTTC. As protein: CASSLLSGVGTGNYGYTF.

This rearrangement joins TRBV7-8 to TRBJ2-6, with 7 bases fitting TRBD1. The germline V gene has CDR1 SGHVS and CDR2 FQNEAQ. V dropped 4 bases and J dropped 0; count of bases not matched to a gene: 15. This CDR3 is built from 20 residues. The CDR3 DNA is TGTGCCAGCAGCTACCAGCGAGTTAGGGGGCGAGACTCTGGGGCCAACGTCCTGACTTTC. This translates into CASSYQRVRGRDSGANVLTF.